This entry describes one T cell receptor beta chain. Generated by immunoSEQ multiplex PCR, the TCRdb table keeps only in-frame clones and is missing some. The table shows around 59,000 clones, with around 85% occurring only once. This entry comes from a study of lymphopenia after photon versus proton radiotherapy. The trim removed 4 bases at V and 4 bases at J, leaving 23 bases unmatched. The CDR3 consists of 21 residues. Germline V CDR1 and CDR2: MDHEN, SYDVKM. The chain is built from TRBV28 and TRBJ2-5, with TRBD2 matching over 11 bases. The TCR originated in a man aged 55 to 70 with pancreatic cancer. The sample in question was peripheral blood, obtained from a patient treated with proton-based radiotherapy. Here the CDR3 reads CASSSPYRKPGSGRARETQYF. CDR3 coding DNA: TGTGCCAGCAGTTCTCCCTACCGGAAGCCGGGTAGCGGGAGGGCCCGAGAGACCCAGTACTTC.